The sequence of this T cell receptor beta chain was determined in a study of early T cells in non-severe SARS-CoV-2 infection. Study background: The authors sequenced bulk RNA from unsorted whole blood, leaving chains unpaired. Study conclusions and caveats: There was a bias toward anti-spike CD8 responses in VDJdb matching, which missed private and CD4 specificities.

On this clonotype: The antigen remains unidentified.

This CDR3 contains 15 residues. Germline trimming cut 5 bases from V and 2 bases from J; bases unmatched to any gene: 6. Unique molecular identifiers were added to individual cDNA molecules. In TCRdb, the 5' RACE reads were re-called with MiXCR into one record per CDR3 protein. The table has fewer than 50,000 distinct CDR3 sequences, approximately 4% seen once. This sequence joins TRBV12-3 or TRBV12-4 and TRBJ1-5; TRBD1 agrees at 7 bases. Material: whole blood. The receptor was isolated from an adult who was a healthcare worker with PCR-confirmed SARS-CoV-2 infection or an uninfected control (not recorded which). CDR3 DNA sequence: TGTGCCAGCAGTAGACAGGGAGTTGGCAATCAGCCCCAGCATTTT. It encodes CASSRQGVGNQPQHF.